This TCR beta chain derives from a study of regulatory T cells in long-lasting Graves disease. Noted time point: newly diagnosed GD, antithyroid drugs for less than 3 months. RNA isolated from PBMCs was used to make the TCR library. Peripheral blood, at roughly 9 milliliters, went into EDTA tubes. This CDR3 comprises 17 residues. Germline V gene lookup returns CDR1 MNHNS and CDR2 SASEGT. V lost 0 bases to trimming and J lost 0 bases, with 11 bases between them. The table lists this clonotype with a few counts. Arm-PCR with iRepertoire HTBI primers amplified the CDR3 regions for these TCR beta libraries. TCRdb passed the multiplex PCR reads through MiXCR, listing each CDR3 protein once. The sample has about 540,000 distinct CDR3 sequences, approximately 12% seen once; the top ten hold 8% to 10%. These data were also filed under a second study, of T cells in Graves' hyperthyroidism and ophthalmopathy. From that second work: Hyperthyroidism had been newly diagnosed in patients aged 18 to 65, and its duration was under 2 months.

The chain combines TRBV6-1 with TRBJ2-2, with a weak D call TRBD2 (6 bases). This clonotype was sampled from a man aged 25 to 40 with Graves disease. The material was peripheral blood mononuclear cells (PBMCs), obtained at new diagnosis, from a patient treated with antithyroid drugs. CDR3 protein: CASSEATGLANTGELFF. The CDR3 nucleotides read TGTGCCAGCAGTGAAGCCACGGGACTCGCGAACACCGGGGAGCTGTTTTTT.